This T cell receptor beta chain is from a study of blood T cells in healthy people across ages. CDR3 length: 16 amino acids. Unmatched junction bases numbered 10, after V lost 6 bases and J lost 6 bases. Germline lookup yields CDR1 ENHRY and CDR2 SYGVKD. Note on this clonotype: Its antigen is not known.

Using a J-beta primer mix together with a sample-barcoded 5' primer, a second PCR was run for about 6 to 11 cycles. A single record per CDR3 protein comes from TCRdb applying MiXCR to the 5' RACE reads. The data show about 680,000 distinct CDR3 sequences, about 52% seen once. Caucasian individuals from Russia who were healthy and aged 6 to 90 acted as donors. Study outcomes and limitations: Getting older went along with TCR beta diversity per million T cells dropping roughly linearly. It was the long-lived donors that had more naive CD4+ cells and higher diversity than aged donors.

The material sequenced was blood. The TCR was taken from a woman aged 55-69 years in good health. The V and J genes are TRBV10-3 and TRBJ2-3, with 12 bases aligning to TRBD1. CDR3 in amino acids: CAISSPGQGAGDTQYF. CDR3 in DNA: TGTGCCATCAGCAGTCCGGGACAGGGGGCTGGGGATACGCAGTATTTT.